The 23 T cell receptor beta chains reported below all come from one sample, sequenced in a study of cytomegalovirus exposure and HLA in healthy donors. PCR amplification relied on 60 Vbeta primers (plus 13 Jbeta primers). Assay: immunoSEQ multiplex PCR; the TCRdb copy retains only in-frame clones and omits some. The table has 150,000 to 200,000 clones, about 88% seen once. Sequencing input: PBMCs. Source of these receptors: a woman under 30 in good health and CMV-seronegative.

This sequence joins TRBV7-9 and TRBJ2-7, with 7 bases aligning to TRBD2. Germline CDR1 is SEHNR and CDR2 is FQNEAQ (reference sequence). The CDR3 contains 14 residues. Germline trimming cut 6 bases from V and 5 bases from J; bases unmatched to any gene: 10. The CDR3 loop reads CASSSVGGNDEQYF. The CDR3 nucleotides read TGTGCCAGCAGTTCTGTGGGAGGGAATGACGAGCAGTACTTC.

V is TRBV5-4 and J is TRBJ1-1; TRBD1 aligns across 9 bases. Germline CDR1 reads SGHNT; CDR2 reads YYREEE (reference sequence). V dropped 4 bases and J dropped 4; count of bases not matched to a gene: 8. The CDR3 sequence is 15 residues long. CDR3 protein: CASSKPGQGLTEAFF. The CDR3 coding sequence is TGTGCCAGCAGCAAGCCGGGACAGGGACTCACTGAAGCTTTCTTT.

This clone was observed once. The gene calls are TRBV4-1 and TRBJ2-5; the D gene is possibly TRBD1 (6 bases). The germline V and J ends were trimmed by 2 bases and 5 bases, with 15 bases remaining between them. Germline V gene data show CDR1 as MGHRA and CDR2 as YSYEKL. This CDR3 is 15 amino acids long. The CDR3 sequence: CASSQPRGLLETQYF. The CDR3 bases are TGCGCCAGCAGCCAACCCAGGGGCCTACTGGAGACCCAGTACTTC.

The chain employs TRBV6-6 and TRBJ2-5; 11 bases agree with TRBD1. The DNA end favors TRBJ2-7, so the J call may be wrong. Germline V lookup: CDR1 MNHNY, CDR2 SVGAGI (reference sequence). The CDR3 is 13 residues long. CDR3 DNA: TGTGCCACCCATGGGACAGGGGGCTACGAGCAGTACTTC. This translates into CATHGTGGYEQYF.

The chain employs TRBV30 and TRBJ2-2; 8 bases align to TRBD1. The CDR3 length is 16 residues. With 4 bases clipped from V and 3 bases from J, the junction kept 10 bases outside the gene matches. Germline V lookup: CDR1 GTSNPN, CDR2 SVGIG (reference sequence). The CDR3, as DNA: TGTGCCTGGATGGGACAGGCCCTTTGGGACACCGGGGAGCTGTTTTTT. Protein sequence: CAWMGQALWDTGELFF.

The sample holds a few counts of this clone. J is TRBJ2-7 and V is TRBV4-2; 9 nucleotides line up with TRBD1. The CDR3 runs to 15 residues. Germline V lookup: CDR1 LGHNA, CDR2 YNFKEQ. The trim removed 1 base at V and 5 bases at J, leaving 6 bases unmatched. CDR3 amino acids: CASSQGTGGVDEQYF. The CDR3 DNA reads TGTGCCAGCAGCCAAGGAACAGGGGGCGTCGACGAGCAGTACTTC.

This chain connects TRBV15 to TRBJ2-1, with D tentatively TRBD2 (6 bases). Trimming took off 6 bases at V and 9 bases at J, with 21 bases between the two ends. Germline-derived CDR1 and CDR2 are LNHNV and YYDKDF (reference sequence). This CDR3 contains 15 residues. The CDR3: CATRRSSAEEIEQFF. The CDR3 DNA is TGTGCCACCAGGAGGTCTAGCGCAGAAGAAATTGAGCAGTTCTTC.

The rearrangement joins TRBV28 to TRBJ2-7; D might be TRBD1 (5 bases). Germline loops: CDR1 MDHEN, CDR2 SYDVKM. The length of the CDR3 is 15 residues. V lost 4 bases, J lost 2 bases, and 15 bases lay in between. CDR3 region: CASSSTALGPYEQYF. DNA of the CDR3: TGTGCCAGCAGTTCGACAGCCTTAGGGCCCTACGAGCAGTACTTC.

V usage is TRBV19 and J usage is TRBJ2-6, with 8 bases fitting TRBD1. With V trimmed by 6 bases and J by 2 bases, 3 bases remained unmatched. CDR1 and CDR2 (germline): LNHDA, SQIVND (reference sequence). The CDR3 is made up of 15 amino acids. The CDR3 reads CASRNRGTGANVLTF. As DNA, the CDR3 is TGTGCCAGTAGGAACAGGGGGACTGGGGCCAACGTCCTGACTTTC.

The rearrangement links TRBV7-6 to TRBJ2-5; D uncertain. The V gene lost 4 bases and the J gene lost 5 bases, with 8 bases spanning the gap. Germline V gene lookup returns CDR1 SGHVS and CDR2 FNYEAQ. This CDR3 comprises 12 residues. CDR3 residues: CASSSLLETQYF. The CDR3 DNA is TGTGCCAGCAGCTCCCTCTTGGAGACCCAGTACTTC.

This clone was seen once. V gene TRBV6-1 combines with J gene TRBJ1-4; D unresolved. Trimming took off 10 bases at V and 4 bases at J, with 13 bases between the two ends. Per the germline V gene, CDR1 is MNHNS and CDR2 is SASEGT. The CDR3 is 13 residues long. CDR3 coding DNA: TGTGCCACTCAGGCCCAGCTTAATGAAAAACTGTTTTTT. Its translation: CATQAQLNEKLFF.

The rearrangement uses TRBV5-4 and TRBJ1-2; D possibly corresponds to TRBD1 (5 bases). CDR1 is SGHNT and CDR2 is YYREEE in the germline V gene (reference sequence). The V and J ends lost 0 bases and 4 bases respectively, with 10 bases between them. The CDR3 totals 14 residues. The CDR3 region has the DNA TGTGCCAGCAGCTTGGTTGGGGCGTTCTATGGCTACACCTTC. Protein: CASSLVGAFYGYTF. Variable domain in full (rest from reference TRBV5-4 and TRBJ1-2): ETGVTQSPTHLIKTRGQQVTLRCSSQSGHNTVSWYQQALGQGPQFIFQYYREEENGRGNFPPRFSGLQFPNYSSELNVNALELDDSALYLCASSLVGAFYGYTFGSGTRLTVV.

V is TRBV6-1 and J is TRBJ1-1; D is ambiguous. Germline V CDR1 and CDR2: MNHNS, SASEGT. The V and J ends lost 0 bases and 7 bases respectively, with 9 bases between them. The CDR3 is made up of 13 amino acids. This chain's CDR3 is CASSEAQRVEAFF. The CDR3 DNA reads TGTGCCAGCAGTGAAGCTCAGAGGGTTGAAGCTTTCTTT.

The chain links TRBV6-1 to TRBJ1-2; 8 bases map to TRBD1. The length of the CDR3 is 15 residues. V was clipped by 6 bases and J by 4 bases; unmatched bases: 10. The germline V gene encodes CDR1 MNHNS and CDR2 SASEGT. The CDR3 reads CASRLTGALSYGYTF. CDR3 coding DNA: TGTGCCAGCAGATTGACAGGGGCGCTCTCCTATGGCTACACCTTC.

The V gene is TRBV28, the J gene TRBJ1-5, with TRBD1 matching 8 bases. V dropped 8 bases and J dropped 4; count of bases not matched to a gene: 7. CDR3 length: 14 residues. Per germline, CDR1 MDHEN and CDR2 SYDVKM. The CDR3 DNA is TGTGCCAGCCGAACAGGGGGAGGTAATCAGCCCCAGCATTTT. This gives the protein CASRTGGGNQPQHF.

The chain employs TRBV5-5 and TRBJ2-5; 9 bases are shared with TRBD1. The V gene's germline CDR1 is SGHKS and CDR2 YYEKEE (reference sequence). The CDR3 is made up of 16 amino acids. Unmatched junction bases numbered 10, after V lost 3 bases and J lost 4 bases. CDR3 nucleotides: TGTGCCAGCAGCTCCCCGGGACAGGGAAGTGGAGAGACCCAGTACTTC. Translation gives CASSSPGQGSGETQYF. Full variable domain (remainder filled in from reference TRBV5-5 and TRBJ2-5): DAGVTQSPTHLIKTRGQQVTLRCSPISGHKSVSWYQQVLGQGPQFIFQYYEKEERGRGNFPDRFSARQFPNYSSELNVNALLLGDSALYLCASSSPGQGSGETQYFGPGTRLLVL.

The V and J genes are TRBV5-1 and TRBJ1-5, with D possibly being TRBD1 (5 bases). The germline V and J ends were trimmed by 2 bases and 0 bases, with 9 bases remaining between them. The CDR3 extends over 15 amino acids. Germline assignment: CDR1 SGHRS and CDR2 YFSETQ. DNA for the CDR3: TGCGCCAGCAGCTTAACAGGAAATAGCAATCAGCCCCAGCATTTT. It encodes CASSLTGNSNQPQHF. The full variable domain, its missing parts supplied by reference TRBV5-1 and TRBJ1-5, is KAGVTQTPRYLIKTRGQQVTLSCSPISGHRSVSWYQQTPGQGLQFLFEYFSETQRNKGNFPGRFSGRQFSNSRSEMNVSTLELGDSALYLCASSLTGNSNQPQHFGDGTRLSIL.

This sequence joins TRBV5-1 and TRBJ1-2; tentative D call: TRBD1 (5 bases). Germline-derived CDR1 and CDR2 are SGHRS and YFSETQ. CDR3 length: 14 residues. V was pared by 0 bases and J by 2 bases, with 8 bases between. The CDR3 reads CASSLGWGNYGYTF. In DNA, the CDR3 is TGCGCCAGCAGCTTGGGGTGGGGCAACTATGGCTACACCTTC.

CDR3 sequence: CASSVDGGDEQFF. CDR3 DNA sequence: TGTGCCAGCAGCGTAGACGGAGGGGATGAGCAGTTCTTC. The chain joins TRBV9 to TRBJ2-1; a possible D gene is TRBD2 (6 bases). V gave up 0 bases and J gave up 8 bases, with 9 bases separating them. The CDR3 length is 13 residues. Germline assignment: CDR1 SGDLS and CDR2 YYNGEE.

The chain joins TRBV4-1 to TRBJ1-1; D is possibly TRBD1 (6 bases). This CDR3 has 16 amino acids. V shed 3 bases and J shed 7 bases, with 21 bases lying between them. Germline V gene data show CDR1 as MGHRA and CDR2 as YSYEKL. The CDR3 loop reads CASSQSSPQGRFEAFF. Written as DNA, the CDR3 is TGCGCCAGCAGCCAGTCCTCTCCTCAGGGGCGTTTTGAAGCTTTCTTT.

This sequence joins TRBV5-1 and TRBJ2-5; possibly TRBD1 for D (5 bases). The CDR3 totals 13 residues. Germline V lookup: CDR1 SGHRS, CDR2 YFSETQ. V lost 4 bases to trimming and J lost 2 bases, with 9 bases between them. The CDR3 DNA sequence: TGCGCCAGCAGCGGTGACAGTCAAGAGACCCAGTACTTC. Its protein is CASSGDSQETQYF.

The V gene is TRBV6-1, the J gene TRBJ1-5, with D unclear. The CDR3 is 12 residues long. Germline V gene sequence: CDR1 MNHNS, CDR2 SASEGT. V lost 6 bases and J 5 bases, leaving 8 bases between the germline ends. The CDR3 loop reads CASRRVDQPQHF. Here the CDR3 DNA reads TGTGCCAGCAGGAGGGTTGATCAGCCCCAGCATTTT.

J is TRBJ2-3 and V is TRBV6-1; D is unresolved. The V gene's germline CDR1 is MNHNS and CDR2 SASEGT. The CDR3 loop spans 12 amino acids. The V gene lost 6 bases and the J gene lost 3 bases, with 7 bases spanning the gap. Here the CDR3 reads CASRAETDTQYF. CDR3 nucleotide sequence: TGTGCCAGCAGGGCGGAGACAGATACGCAGTATTTT.